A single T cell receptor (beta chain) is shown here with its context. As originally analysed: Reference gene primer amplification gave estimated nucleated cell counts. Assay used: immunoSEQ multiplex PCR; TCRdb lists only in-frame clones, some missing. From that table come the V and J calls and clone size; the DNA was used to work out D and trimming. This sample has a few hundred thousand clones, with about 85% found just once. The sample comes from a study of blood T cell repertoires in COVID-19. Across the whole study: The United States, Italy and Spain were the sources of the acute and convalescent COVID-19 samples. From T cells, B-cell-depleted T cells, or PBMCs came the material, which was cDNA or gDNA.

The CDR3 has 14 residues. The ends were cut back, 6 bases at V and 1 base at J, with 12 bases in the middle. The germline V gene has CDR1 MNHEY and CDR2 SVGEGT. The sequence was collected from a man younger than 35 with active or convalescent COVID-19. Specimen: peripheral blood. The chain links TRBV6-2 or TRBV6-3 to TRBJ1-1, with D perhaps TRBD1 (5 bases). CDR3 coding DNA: TGTGCCAGCAGCATCGAAAGGGGGAACACTGAAGCTTTCTTT. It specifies CASSIERGNTEAFF.